This T cell receptor (beta chain) came from a study of blood T cell repertoires in COVID-19. CDR1 and CDR2 from the germline V gene are MGHRA and YSYEKL. The V gene lost 0 bases and the J gene lost 3 bases, with 15 bases spanning the gap. The CDR3 runs to 17 residues. Generated by immunoSEQ multiplex PCR, the TCRdb table keeps only in-frame clones and is missing some. The data contain 180,000 or so clones, 80% to 90% of them seen just once; the ten biggest clones take up approximately 11%. Sample: peripheral blood. The clonotype originates from a human donor with active or convalescent COVID-19. The donor label of this sample is uncertain. This chain joins TRBV4-1 and TRBJ1-5, with D possibly being TRBD1 (6 bases). The CDR3 bases are TGCGCCAGCAGCCAAGATCGGAGCAGGGGCCTCAATCAGCCCCAGCATTTT. Its translation: CASSQDRSRGLNQPQHF.